The TCR beta chain described here comes from a study of blood T cells in healthy people across ages (dated by TCRdb to between 2015 and 2016). Regarding the study in general: In model experiments, template switching captured roughly one uniquely barcoded TCR beta cDNA molecule for every two T cells. The donors were split into four age groups: young (average 16 years), middle-aged (around 40), aged (62) and long-lived (under 90). For two donors (one aged 18 to 29 and one aged 80 or older), the study analyzed two additional independent replicas of 1 million unique cDNA reads from the same blood draw. To avoid experimental bias, donors of different ages were randomly spread across the sequencing lanes. The study measured age-related changes in TCR beta repertoire diversity using deep sequencing normalized with unique cDNA molecular identifiers. The full study reports these points: Conclusive comparison of naive and antigen-experienced compartments was prevented by the profiling of bulk unsorted PBMCs. Observed TCR beta diversity per million T cells fell roughly linearly with age, and a significant reduction was already apparent by age around 40. The CMV infection status of donors was not known, potentially confounding age-related changes in expanded clonotypes. Observed TCR beta diversity correlated strongly with the percentage of naive T cells measured by flow cytometry. Estimates of total diversity from one million sequenced T cells were regarded as lower bounds and underestimates. The long-lived group showed more naive CD4+ T cells, fewer expanded clones and increased TCR diversity than the aged group, suggesting age selection.

Donors were approximately 42 systemically healthy Caucasian individuals from Russia aged about 6 to 100 years. Around 10 milliliters of peripheral blood were drawn from each donor into EDTA-treated Vacutainer tubes. Ficoll-Paque density-gradient centrifugation was used to isolate PBMCs, with at least 7 million obtained per sample. Trizol reagent was used to extract total RNA from the PBMCs, yielding at least 5.5 micrograms per sample. The percentages of naive CD45RAhigh/CD27high T cells were determined by flow cytometry on a PBMC aliquot from every donor. A few counts support this clonotype. What antigen it recognizes has not been identified. Nothing much larger sits one base from this clone, and base qualities are not available. The library was built by means of 5' RACE. Sequencing took place on an Illumina HiSeq 2500. A second PCR of roughly 7 to 11 cycles was performed with a sample-barcoded 5' primer and a J-beta primer mix. Each TCR beta cDNA molecule received a unique molecular identifier from a template-switch 5' adaptor carrying 12 random nucleotides. Each sample yielded at least 2.5 million CDR3-containing paired-end reads. All of the RNA was converted into first-strand cDNA using the Mint cDNA synthesis kit, with a TRBC-specific oligonucleotide serving as the primer. Following uracil-DNA glycosylase treatment, all cDNA underwent a first 18-cycle PCR with the universal primers M1SS and BC2_uni_R. In the authors' own workflow: Each sample was normalized by randomly selecting 1 million high-quality reads, each carrying a distinct molecular identifier. Instead of being binned into consensus sequences, reads with shared molecular identifiers were discarded. MiTCR, set to a Q25 quality threshold and the strictest error-elimination algorithm, was used for CDR3 identification, clonotype clustering and error correction. A nonparametric unseen species model with Euler transformation was used to estimate a lower bound on total TCR beta diversity. The public sequencing data were trimmed at Q25 with fastp and processed into clonotypes with MiXCR by TCRdb, which kept only in-frame beta chains. Rows are combined by CDR3 protein, so each entry shows the most common genes and DNA. The authors' filters were not applied to this entry. The sample table records 1.5 million to 2 million distinct CDR3 sequences; 28% of these occur just once. The ten largest clones capture 7.7% of the sample.

V is shortened by 5 bases, J by 3 bases, and the region joining them spans 19 bases. From a lookup of the germline V gene, CDR1 and CDR2 are KGHDR and SFDVKD. The CDR3 runs 17 amino acids, cysteine and phenylalanine included. The retained sequence is limited to the CDR3, 51 bases, with the frame set at the first base. This sequence originates from a woman under 40 in good health. Recombination connected TRBV24-1 to TRBJ2-1; the D gene remains uncertain. The material sequenced was blood. The bases read TGTGCCACCAGTGTACCCACTCGGACCCTCCGCTACAATGAGCAGTTCTTC. Its translation is CATSVPTRTLRYNEQFF.